Detailed here is one T cell receptor (beta chain). Antigen: not known. The sample comes from a study of shared clonotypes between healthy human individuals. Produced via immunoSEQ multiplex PCR; TCRdb's table is partial and in-frame only. The sample has some 2.1 million clones; about 95% are singletons. Study-wide points: Sample collection involved blood only; tissue repertoires are likely different.

CDR1 is SGHNT, CDR2 YYREEE, per germline (reference sequence). The CDR3 has 16 amino acids. Trimming cost V 1 base and J 7 bases, with 15 bases left between them. Material for sequencing was naive CD4+ T cells sorted from blood. Subset meaning: CD45RA+ positively selected. The V call is TRBV5-4, the J call TRBJ1-6; a possible D gene is TRBD1 (5 bases). The origin of this receptor is a man aged 18 to 30 in good health. DNA of the CDR3: TGTGCCAGCAGCTTGTCGTTACAGGCCCGAAATTCACCCCTCCACTTT. It encodes CASSLSLQARNSPLHF.